The source of this T cell receptor (beta chain) is a study of CD8 T cells in Susac syndrome (dated by TCRdb to the late 2010s). As for the study more broadly: Repertoire sequencing was used to test whether CD8+ T cell activation and differentiation in Susac syndrome was antigen driven. The clonality of the CD8+ T cell repertoire was compared across about a dozen healthy donors, around 14 Susac syndrome patients and under 18 multiple sclerosis patients.

RNA was extracted with the RNeasy kit and about 0.5 to 1 ug was reverse transcribed using random hexamers. The immunoSEQ multiplex PCR assay, which covers 54 Vbeta and 13 Jbeta segments, was used to amplify TCR beta CDR3 regions. PCR amplification bias was corrected by using a synthetic template baseline for primer optimization and computational correction. The original pipeline was this. Only productive sequences were kept, with reads annotated to V, D and J genes according to IMGT and analyzed in immunoSEQ Analyzer. Clonality was computed as one minus Shannon entropy normalized by log2 of the number of productive unique sequences. For each patient and control, public and private clones were evaluated within the 100 most prevalent clones. Clones were defined as Susac-specific if absent from the healthy and MS cohorts, from around 1,000 published viral clones and from other ImmuneACCESS disease sequences. TCRdb took the public reads, trimmed them with fastp at Q25, ran MiXCR for clone calling and kept in-frame beta chains. All rows with the same CDR3 protein become a single entry with the most common DNA and genes. TCRdb, not the authors, supplied the V and J calls. The sample data list 150,000 or so distinct CDR3 sequences, and approximately 96% of these were observed just once. The ten top clones hold roughly 0.2% of the sample.

High-throughput TCR beta sequencing profiled peripheral blood CD8+ and CD4+ T cells from healthy donors, Susac syndrome patients and multiple sclerosis patients. Multiple sclerosis controls were treatment-naive patients with stable or active relapsing-remitting disease fulfilling revised McDonald criteria. CD8+ TEMRA cells were enriched by FACS, while bulk CD8+ and CD4+ T cells were purified by magnetic negative isolation. Blood was collected in EDTA tubes and processed within 24 hours, with PBMCs isolated through density gradient centrifugation. PBMCs destined for TCR sequencing were cryopreserved in liquid nitrogen and later thawed in a 37 °C water bath. A purity of at least 90% was achieved for sorted or isolated CD4+, CD8+ and CD8+ TEMRA cells. The CDR3 runs 15 residues from the cysteine to the phenylalanine. Only CDR3 DNA remains: 45 bases, in frame from the first base. Trimmed from V: 1 base; trimmed from J: 2 bases; junction bases lacking a gene match: 6. The germline V gene specifies SQVTM as CDR1 and ANQGSEA as CDR2.

This clonotype was observed once. No cognate antigen has been identified for it. Base qualities are not at hand, and no much larger clone is one base apart. One read represents weak support. The investigation overall reported the following: The TCR sequencing and HLA analysis was acknowledged to have included a relatively small number of individuals.

The receptor was derived from a human donor with multiple sclerosis. This receptor chain uses TRBV29-1 and TRBJ1-2, with 8 bases matching TRBD1. The sample taken for sequencing was CD8+ T cells from PBMCs. CDR3 protein: CSVEVWDRKNYGYTF. The DNA sequence is given as TGCAGCGTTGAAGTATGGGACAGGAAGAACTATGGCTACACCTTC.